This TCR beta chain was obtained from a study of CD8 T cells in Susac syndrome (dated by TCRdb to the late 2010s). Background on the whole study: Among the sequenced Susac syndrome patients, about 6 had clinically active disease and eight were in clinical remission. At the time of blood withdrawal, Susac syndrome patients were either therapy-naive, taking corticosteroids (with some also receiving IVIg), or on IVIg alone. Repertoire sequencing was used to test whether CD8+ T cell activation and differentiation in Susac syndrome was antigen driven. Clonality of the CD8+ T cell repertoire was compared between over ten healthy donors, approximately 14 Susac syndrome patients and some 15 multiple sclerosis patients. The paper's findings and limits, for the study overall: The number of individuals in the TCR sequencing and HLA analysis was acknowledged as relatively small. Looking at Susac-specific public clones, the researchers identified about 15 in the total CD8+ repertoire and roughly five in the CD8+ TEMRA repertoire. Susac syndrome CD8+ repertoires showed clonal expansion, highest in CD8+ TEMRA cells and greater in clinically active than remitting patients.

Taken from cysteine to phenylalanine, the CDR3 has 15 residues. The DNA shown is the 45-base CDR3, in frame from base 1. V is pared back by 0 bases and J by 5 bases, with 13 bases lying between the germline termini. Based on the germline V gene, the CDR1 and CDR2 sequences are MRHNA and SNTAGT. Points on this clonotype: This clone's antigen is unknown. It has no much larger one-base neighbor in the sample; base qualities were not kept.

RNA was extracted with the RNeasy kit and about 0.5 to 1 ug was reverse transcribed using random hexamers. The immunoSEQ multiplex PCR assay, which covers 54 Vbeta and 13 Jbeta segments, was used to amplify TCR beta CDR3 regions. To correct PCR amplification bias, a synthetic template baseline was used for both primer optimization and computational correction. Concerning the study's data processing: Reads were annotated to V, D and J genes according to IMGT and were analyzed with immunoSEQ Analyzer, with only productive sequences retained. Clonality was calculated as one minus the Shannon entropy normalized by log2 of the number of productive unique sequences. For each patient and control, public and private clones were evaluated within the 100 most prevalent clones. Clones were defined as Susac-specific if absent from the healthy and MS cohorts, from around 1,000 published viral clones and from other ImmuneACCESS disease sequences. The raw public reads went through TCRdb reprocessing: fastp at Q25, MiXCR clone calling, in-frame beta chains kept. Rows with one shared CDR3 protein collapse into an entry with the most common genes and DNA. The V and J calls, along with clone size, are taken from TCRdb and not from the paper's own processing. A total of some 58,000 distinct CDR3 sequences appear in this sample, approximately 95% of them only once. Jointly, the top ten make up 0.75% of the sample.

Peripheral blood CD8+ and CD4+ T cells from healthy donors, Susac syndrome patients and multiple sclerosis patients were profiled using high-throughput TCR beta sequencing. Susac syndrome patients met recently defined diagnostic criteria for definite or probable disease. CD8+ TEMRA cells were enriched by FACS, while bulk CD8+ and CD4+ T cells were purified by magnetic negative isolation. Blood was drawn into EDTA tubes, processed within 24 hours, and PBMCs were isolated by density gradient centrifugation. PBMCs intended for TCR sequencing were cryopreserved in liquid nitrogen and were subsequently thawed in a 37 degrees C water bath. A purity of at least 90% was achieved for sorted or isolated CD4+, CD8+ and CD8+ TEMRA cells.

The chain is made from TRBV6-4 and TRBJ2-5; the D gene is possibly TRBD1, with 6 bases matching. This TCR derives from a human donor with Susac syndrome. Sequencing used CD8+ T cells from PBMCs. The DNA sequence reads TGTGCCAGCAGTGACTCGGTGGGTGACAGGGAGACCCAGTACTTC. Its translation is CASSDSVGDRETQYF.